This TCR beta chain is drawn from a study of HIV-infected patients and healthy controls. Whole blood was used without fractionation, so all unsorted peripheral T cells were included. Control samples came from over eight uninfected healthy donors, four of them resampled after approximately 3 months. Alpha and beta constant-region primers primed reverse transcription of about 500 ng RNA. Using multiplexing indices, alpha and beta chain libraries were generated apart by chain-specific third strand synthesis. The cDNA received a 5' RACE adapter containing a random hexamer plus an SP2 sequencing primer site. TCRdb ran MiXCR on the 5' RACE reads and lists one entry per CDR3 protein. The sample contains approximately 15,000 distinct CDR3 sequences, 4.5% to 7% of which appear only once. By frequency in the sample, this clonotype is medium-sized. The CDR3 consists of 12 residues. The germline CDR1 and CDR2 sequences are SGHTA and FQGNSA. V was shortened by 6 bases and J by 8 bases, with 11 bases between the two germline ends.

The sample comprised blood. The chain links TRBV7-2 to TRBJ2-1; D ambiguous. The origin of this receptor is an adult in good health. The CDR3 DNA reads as TGTGCCAGCAGACAACGTCTCGATGAGCAGTTCTTC. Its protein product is CASRQRLDEQFF.